This T cell receptor beta chain was recovered during a study of regulatory T cells in long-lasting Graves disease. Overall study context: For under 3 months, newly diagnosed Graves' patients had been taking antithyroid drugs.

This clonotype showed up many times. The antigen remains undetermined. Sample time point: newly diagnosed GD, antithyroid drugs for less than 3 months. Making the TCR library involved RNA that had been extracted from PBMCs. The collection involved drawing roughly 9 milliliters of peripheral blood into EDTA tubes. The study, taken as a whole, reports: TRBV28, TRBJ1-2 and TRBJ2-5 were favored in persistent disease.

Germline-derived CDR1 and CDR2 are MNHEY and SVGEGT. V dropped 6 bases and J dropped 0; count of bases not matched to a gene: 11. The CDR3 sequence is 17 residues long. HTBI primers from iRepertoire and Arm-PCR of CDR3 regions yielded the TCR beta libraries. Per the original methods: Samples jointly harbored roughly 60 TRBV and over 11 TRBJ segments. TCRdb ran MiXCR on the multiplex PCR reads and lists one entry per CDR3 protein. The V and J calls here are based on TCRdb, not the publication. The sample lists under 300,000 distinct CDR3 sequences, 20% to 25% seen once, with about 14% in the top ten. Sequenced here: peripheral blood mononuclear cells (PBMCs), sampled at new diagnosis, from a patient treated with antithyroid drugs. The TCR was taken from a female donor with Graves disease. The rearrangement uses TRBV6-2 or TRBV6-3 and TRBJ2-3; 8 nucleotides line up with TRBD2. The CDR3 sequence: CASSHLPGGSSTDTQYF. Here the CDR3 DNA reads TGTGCCAGCAGCCACTTGCCGGGGGGGTCGAGCACAGATACGCAGTATTTT.